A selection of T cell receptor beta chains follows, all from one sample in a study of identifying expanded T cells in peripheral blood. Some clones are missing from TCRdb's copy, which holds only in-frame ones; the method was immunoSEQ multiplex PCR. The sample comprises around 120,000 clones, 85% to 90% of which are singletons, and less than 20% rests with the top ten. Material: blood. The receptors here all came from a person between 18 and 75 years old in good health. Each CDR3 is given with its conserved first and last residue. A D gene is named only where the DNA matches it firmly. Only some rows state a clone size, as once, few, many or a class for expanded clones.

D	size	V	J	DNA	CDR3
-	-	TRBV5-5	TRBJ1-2	TGTGCCAGCAGCTTGGGGCAGGGGAACTTTTATGGCTACACCTTC	CASSLGQGNFYGYTF
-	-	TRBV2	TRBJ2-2	TGTGCCAGCAAGGTGGGGCGGGAGCTGTTTTTT	CASKVGRELFF
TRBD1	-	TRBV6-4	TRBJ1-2	TGTGCCAGCAGTAGCGGTCAGGGGGCGATTAGGTATGGCTACACCTTC	CASSSGQGAIRYGYTF
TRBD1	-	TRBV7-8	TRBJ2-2	TGTGCCAGCAGCGCAACAGGGGGCCGCACCGGGGAGCTGTTTTTT	CASSATGGRTGELFF
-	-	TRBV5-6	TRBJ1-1	TGTGCCAGCAGCTATGGGATCGGCATGTGGGCTGAAGCTTTCTTT	CASSYGIGMWAEAFF
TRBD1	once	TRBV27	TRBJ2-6	TGTGCCAGCAGTTTATCACCGGGACAGGGAATCTCTGGGGCCAACGTCCTGACTTTC	CASSLSPGQGISGANVLTF
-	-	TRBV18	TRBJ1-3	TGTGCCAGCTCACCACCGGGCAGGACCTCAAACACCATATATTTT	CASSPPGRTSNTIYF
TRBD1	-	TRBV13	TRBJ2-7	TGTGCCAGCAGCCCCACGGGACAGGGAAACGAGCAGTACTTC	CASSPTGQGNEQYF
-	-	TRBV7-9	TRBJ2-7	TGTGCCAGCAGCCTAACAGGGTTTGAGTACGAGCAGTACTTC	CASSLTGFEYEQYF
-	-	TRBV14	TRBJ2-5	TGTGCCAGCAGTTCACCTCAGTACCAAGAGACCCAGTACTTC	CASSSPQYQETQYF
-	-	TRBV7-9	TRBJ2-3	TGTGCCAGCAGCTTAGTAGGGGGGGCCATGGATACGCAGTATTTT	CASSLVGGAMDTQYF
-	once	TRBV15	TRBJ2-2	TGTGCCACCAGCAGATCGAACACCGGGGAGCTGTTTTTT	CATSRSNTGELFF
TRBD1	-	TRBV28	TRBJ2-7	TGTGCCAGCAGCAAGCCCCCGGGACAGGGGTACGAGCAGTACTTC	CASSKPPGQGYEQYF
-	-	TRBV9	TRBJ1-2	TGTGCCAGCAGCGGACCAGGTGGGGTTGGCGCTGGCTACACCTTC	CASSGPGGVGAGYTF
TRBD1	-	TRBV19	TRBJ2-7	TGTGCCAGTAGTACCGGGACAGGGGCCTACGAGCAGTACTTC	CASSTGTGAYEQYF
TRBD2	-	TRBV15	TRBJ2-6	TGTGCCTCCCGACTGGCGGGGGATACCTCTGGGGCCAACGTCCTGACTTTC	CASRLAGDTSGANVLTF
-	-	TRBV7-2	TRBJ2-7	TGTGCCAGCAGCAGCGGTGGCGAGCAGTACTTC	CASSSGGEQYF
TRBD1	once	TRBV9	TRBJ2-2	TGTGCCAGCAGCCCCCGTCCCGGGACAGGGCTCGGGGAGCTGTTTTTT	CASSPRPGTGLGELFF
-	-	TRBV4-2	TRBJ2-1	TGTGCCAGCAGCCAAGATCAGGGCTCCTACAATGAGCAGTTCTTC	CASSQDQGSYNEQFF
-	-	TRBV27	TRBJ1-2	TGTGCCAGCAGGCAGGGGAACCATGGCTACACCTTC	CASRQGNHGYTF
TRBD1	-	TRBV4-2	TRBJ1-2	TGTGCCAGCGACCGGGCAGGGGACAGCCTCGGCTATGGCTACACCTTC	CASDRAGDSLGYGYTF
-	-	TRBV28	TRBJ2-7	TGTGCCAGCAGAGATTGGGGGTCCTACGAGCAGTACTTC	CASRDWGSYEQYF
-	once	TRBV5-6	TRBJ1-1	TGTGCCAGCAGTTGGACAGCTATGAACACTGAAGCTTTCTTT	CASSWTAMNTEAFF
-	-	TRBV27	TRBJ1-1	TGTGCCAGCAGTTTGAACATGAACACTGAAGCTTTCTTT	CASSLNMNTEAFF
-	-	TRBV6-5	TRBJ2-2	TGTGCCAGCAGTTACGCCTCCGGGGGAACCGGGGAGCTGTTTTTT	CASSYASGGTGELFF
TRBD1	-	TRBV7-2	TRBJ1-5	TGTGCCAGCAGATCGGACAGGGCACCGTGGCAGCCCCAGCATTTT	CASRSDRAPWQPQHF
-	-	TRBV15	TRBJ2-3	TGTGCCACCAGCAGAGATCGAGGAAGTACAGATACGCAGTATTTT	CATSRDRGSTDTQYF
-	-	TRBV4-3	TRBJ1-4	TGCGCCAGCAGCCAAGATACTACAGAACTGTTTTTT	CASSQDTTELFF
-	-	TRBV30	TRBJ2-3	TGTGCCTGGACCTTTACAGATACGCAGTATTTT	CAWTFTDTQYF
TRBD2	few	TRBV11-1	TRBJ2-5	TGTGCCAGCAGCCCGGCGGGGGAAGCTGCCCAAGAGACCCAGTACTTC	CASSPAGEAAQETQYF
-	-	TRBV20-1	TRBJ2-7	TGCAGTGCTTCTACACGGTACTTC	CSASTRYF
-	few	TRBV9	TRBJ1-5	TGTGCCAGCAGCGAGGACAGCGCACCGCATCAGCCCCAGCATTTT	CASSEDSAPHQPQHF
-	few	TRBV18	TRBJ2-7	TGTGCCAGCTCACCCACAGGACCCCTCACCTACGAGCAGTACTTC	CASSPTGPLTYEQYF
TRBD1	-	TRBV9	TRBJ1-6	TGTGCCAGCAGCGCCCGGACCTCCGGGACAGGGGATAATTCACCCCTCCACTTT	CASSARTSGTGDNSPLHF
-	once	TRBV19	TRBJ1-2	TGTGCCAGTAGTATCCCAGGGTTTGGCTACACCTTC	CASSIPGFGYTF
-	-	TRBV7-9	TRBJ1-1	TGTGCCAGCAGCGCAGGGGTTCCGACGACCAGGAACACTGAAGCTTTCTTT	CASSAGVPTTRNTEAFF
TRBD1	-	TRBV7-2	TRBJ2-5	TGTGCCAGCAGCCAACGCCTCGGGACAGGGGGCAGGGAGACCCAGTACTTC	CASSQRLGTGGRETQYF
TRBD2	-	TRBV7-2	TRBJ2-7	TGTGCCAGCAGGACGGGACTAGCATACGAGCAGTACTTC	CASRTGLAYEQYF
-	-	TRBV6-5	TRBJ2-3	TGTGCCAGCAGTTATTATCTAACAGATACGCAGTATTTT	CASSYYLTDTQYF
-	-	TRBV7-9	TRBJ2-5	TGTGCCAGCAGCTTAGTGGGCAGCTATCAAGAGACCCAGTACTTC	CASSLVGSYQETQYF
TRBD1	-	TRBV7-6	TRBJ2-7	TGTGCCAGCAGCTTAACAGGGGCCGAGCAGTACTTC	CASSLTGAEQYF
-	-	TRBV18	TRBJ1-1	TGTGCCAGCTCACCACCCGTATACACTGAAGCTTTCTTT	CASSPPVYTEAFF
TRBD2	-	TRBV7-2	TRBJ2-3	TGTGCCAGCAGCTTAGCGGCTGCGGGGGGAGCGGATACGCAGTATTTT	CASSLAAAGGADTQYF
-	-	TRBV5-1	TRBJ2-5	TGCGCCAGCAGCTTTGGACAGCCCCGGAAAGAGACCCAGTACTTC	CASSFGQPRKETQYF
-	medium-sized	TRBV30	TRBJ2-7	TGTGCCTGGGGCCCCGGGGCATACGAGCAGTACTTC	CAWGPGAYEQYF
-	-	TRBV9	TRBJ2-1	TGTGCCAGCAGCGTAGACTGGTACAATGAGCAGTTCTTC	CASSVDWYNEQFF
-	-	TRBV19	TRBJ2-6	TGTGCCAGTAGCGCCTTCGCCGGAGGAAAAGCTGGGGCCAACGTCCTGACTTTC	CASSAFAGGKAGANVLTF
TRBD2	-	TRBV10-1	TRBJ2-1	TGCGCCACCTTTGGGACTAGCGGGGAGACAAATGAGCAGTTCTTC	CATFGTSGETNEQFF
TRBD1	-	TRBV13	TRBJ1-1	TGTGCCAGCAGCTTAGGGACAGGGATGAACACTGAAGCTTTCTTT	CASSLGTGMNTEAFF
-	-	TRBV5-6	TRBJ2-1	TGTGCCAGCCGACCCTTACAGAGGGATGAGCAGTTCTTC	CASRPLQRDEQFF
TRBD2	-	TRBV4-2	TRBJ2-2	TGTGCCAGCAGCCAAGGAACATCTAGCGGGTGGAACACCGGGGAGCTGTTTTTT	CASSQGTSSGWNTGELFF
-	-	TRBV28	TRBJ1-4	TGTGCCAGCAGTTCCCAGGGGACTAATGAAAAACTGTTTTTT	CASSSQGTNEKLFF
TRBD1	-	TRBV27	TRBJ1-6	TGTGCCAGCAGTTCCTACACGTGGACAGGGGGCCTTAATTCACCCCTCCACTTT	CASSSYTWTGGLNSPLHF